One sample yielded the 5 T cell receptor beta chains listed below, sequenced in a study of blood T cell repertoires in COVID-19 (TCRdb year 2020). The library was built by means of the immunoSEQ multiplex PCR assay. TCRdb mirrors the immuneACCESS table, restricted to in-frame sequences. Some clones are absent from its copies; in checked studies, under half trace to an unresolved V gene, and the reason for the others is unknown. Here the sample has over 50,000 clones; roughly 72% occur a single time. Around 4.4% of the sample lies in the top ten. Sequencing was performed on peripheral blood. The receptor source for this set is a woman aged 70-85 years with COVID-19, enrolled during active disease.

This clone was observed a handful of times. The V call is TRBV6-2 or TRBV6-3, the J call TRBJ1-2; TRBD1 matches 9 bases. The CDR3 spans 15 residues. Per the germline V gene, CDR1 is MNHEY and CDR2 is SVGEGT. The V and J ends lost 2 bases and 5 bases, in that order; junction bases with no gene match: 6. Here the CDR3 reads CASSYPPDRGYGYTF. In DNA form, the CDR3 reads TGTGCCAGCAGTTACCCGCCAGACAGGGGGTATGGCTACACCTTC.

On this clone: At one end the junction does not follow the germline gene, possibly because of a read error. The rearrangement uses TRBV7-9 and TRBJ1-1; maybe TRBD1 (6 bases). Germline CDR1 reads SEHNR; CDR2 reads FQNEAQ (reference sequence). This CDR3 is built from 17 residues. The CDR3 region has the DNA TGTGCCAGCAGCTTGATCCCCCGGACAGTCGGGAACGCTGAAGCTTTCTTT. Amino acid sequence: CASSLIPRTVGNAEAFF.

The V call is TRBV6-5, the J call TRBJ2-3, with D tentatively TRBD2 (5 bases). CDR1 is MNHEY and CDR2 is SVGAGI in the germline V gene. V was pared by 6 bases and J by 0 bases, with 10 bases between. The CDR3 is made up of 14 amino acids. The CDR3 is CASRRVPSTDTQYF. DNA of the CDR3: TGTGCCAGCAGGAGGGTCCCAAGCACAGATACGCAGTATTTT.

The chain couples TRBV6-5 to TRBJ2-5; TRBD1 might be the D (6 bases). The CDR3 has 14 residues. The germline V gene has CDR1 MNHEY and CDR2 SVGAGI. V was clipped by 5 bases and J by 5 bases, with 15 bases between them. CDR3 nucleotide sequence: TGTGCCAGCAGTCCCCCAGGGGCTGGTGAGACCCAGTACTTC. Protein sequence: CASSPPGAGETQYF.

J is TRBJ2-3 and V is TRBV18, with 9 positions matching TRBD1. The germline gives CDR1 KGHSH, CDR2 LQKENI. This CDR3 has 16 residues. V shed 3 bases and J 3 bases; nucleotides not matched to a gene: 7. CDR3 bases: TGTGCCAGCTCACCGATTGCACAGGGGGCTACAGATACGCAGTATTTT. Amino acids: CASSPIAQGATDTQYF.